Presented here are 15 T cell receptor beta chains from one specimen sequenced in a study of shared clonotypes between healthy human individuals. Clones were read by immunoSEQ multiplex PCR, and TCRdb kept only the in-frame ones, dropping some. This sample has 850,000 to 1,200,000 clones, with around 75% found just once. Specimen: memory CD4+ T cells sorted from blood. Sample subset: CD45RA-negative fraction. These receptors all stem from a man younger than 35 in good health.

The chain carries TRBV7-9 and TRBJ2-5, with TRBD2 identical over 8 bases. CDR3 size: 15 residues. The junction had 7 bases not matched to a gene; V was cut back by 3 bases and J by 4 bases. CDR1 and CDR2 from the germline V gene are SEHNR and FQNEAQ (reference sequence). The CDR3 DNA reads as TGTGCCAGCAGCTTGAGACTAGCGAACTCAGAGACCCAGTACTTC. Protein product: CASSLRLANSETQYF.

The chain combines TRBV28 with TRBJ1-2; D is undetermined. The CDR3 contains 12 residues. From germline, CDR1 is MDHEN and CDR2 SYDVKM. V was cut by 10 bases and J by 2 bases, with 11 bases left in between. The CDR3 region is CATGGNNYGYTF. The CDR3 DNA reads TGTGCCACCGGAGGCAACAACTATGGCTACACCTTC.

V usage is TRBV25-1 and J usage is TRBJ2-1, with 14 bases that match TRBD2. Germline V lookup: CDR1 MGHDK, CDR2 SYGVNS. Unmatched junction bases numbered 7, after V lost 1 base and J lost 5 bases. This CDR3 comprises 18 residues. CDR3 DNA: TGTGCCAGCAGTGAATCGACTAGCGGGAGGGCCTGGGACAATGAGCAGTTCTTC. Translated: CASSESTSGRAWDNEQFF.

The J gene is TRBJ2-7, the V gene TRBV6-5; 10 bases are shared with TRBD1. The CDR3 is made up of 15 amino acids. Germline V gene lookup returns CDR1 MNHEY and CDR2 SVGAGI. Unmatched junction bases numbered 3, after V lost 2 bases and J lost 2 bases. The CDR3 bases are TGTGCCAGCAGTTACGGAGGGACAGGGGCCTACGAGCAGTACTTC. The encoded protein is CASSYGGTGAYEQYF.

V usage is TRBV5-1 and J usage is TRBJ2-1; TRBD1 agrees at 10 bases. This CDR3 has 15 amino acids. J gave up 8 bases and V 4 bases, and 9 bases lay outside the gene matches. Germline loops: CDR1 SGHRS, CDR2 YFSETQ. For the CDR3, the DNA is TGCGCCAGCAGCAGGGACAGGGGACCGATAGATGAGCAGTTCTTC. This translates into CASSRDRGPIDEQFF.

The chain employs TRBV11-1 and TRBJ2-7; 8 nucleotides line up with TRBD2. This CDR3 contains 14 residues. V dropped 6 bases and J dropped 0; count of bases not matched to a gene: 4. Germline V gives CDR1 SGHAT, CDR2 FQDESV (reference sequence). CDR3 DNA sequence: TGTGCCAGCAGGAGCGGGGGTAGCTCCTACGAGCAGTACTTC. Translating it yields CASRSGGSSYEQYF. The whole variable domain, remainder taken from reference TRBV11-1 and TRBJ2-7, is EAEVAQSPRYKITEKSQAVAFWCDPISGHATLYWYRQILGQGPELLVQFQDESVVDDSQLPKDRFSAERLKGVDSTLKIQPAELGDSAMYLCASRSGGSSYEQYFGPGTRLTVT.

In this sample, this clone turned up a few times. CDR3 region: CASTKGANTEAFF. In nucleotides, the CDR3 is TGTGCCAGCACCAAGGGGGCAAACACTGAAGCTTTCTTT. V usage is TRBV6-5 and J usage is TRBJ1-1, with 7 bases that match TRBD1. The germline CDR1 and CDR2 sequences are MNHEY and SVGAGI. Unmatched junction bases numbered 4, after V lost 7 bases and J lost 2 bases. This CDR3 region has 13 residues.

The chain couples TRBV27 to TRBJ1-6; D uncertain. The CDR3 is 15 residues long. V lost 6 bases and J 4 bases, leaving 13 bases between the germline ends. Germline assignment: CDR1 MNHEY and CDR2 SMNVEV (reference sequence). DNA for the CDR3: TGTGCCAGCAGCCGTAATCGCGCGTATAATTCACCCCTCCACTTT. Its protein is CASSRNRAYNSPLHF.

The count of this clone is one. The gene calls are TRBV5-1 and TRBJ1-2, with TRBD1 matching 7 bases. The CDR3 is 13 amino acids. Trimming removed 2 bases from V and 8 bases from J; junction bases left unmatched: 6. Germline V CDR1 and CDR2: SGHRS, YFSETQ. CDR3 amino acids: CASSLQGGDGYTF. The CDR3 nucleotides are TGCGCCAGCAGCTTACAAGGGGGCGACGGCTACACCTTC. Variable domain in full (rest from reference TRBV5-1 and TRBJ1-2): KAGVTQTPRYLIKTRGQQVTLSCSPISGHRSVSWYQQTPGQGLQFLFEYFSETQRNKGNFPGRFSGRQFSNSRSEMNVSTLELGDSALYLCASSLQGGDGYTFGSGTRLTVV.

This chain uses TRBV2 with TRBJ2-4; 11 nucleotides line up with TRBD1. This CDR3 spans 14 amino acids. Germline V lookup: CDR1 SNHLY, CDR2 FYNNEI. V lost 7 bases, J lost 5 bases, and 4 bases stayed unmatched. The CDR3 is CASNLDRGQNIQYF. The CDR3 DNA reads TGTGCCAGCAACTTGGACAGGGGGCAAAACATTCAGTACTTC.

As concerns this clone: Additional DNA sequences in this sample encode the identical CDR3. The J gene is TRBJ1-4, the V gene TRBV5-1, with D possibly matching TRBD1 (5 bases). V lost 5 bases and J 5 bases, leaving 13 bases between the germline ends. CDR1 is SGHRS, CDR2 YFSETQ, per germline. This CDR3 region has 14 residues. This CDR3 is CASSPQGANEKLFF. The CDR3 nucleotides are TGCGCCAGCAGTCCCCAGGGTGCCAATGAAAAACTGTTTTTT.

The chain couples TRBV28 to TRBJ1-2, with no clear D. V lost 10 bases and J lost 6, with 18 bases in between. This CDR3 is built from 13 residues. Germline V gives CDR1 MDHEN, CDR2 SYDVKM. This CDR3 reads CATSAGSSDGYTF. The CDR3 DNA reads TGTGCCACCTCTGCGGGGTCTAGTGATGGCTACACCTTC.

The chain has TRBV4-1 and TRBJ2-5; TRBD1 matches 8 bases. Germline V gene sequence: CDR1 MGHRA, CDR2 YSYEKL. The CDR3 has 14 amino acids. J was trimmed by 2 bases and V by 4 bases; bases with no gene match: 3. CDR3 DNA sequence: TGCGCCAGCAGCCCGACAGGGGTTCAAGAGACCCAGTACTTC. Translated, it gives CASSPTGVQETQYF.

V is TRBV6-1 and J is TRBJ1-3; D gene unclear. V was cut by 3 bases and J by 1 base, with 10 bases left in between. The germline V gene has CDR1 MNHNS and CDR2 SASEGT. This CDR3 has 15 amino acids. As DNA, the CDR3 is TGTGCCAGCAGTGACCAGTTGGGTTCTGGAAACACCATATATTTT. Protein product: CASSDQLGSGNTIYF.

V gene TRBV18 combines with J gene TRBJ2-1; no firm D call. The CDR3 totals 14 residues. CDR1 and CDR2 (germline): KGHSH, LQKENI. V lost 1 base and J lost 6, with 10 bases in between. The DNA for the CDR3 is TGTGCCAGCTCACCACGGGCCTCAAGCAATGAGCAGTTCTTC. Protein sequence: CASSPRASSNEQFF. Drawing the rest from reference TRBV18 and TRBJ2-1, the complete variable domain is NAGVMQNPRHLVRRRGQEARLRCSPMKGHSHVYWYRQLPEEGLKFMVYLQKENIIDESGMPKERFSAEFPKEGPSILRIQQVVRGDSAAYFCASSPRASSNEQFFGPGTRLTVL.